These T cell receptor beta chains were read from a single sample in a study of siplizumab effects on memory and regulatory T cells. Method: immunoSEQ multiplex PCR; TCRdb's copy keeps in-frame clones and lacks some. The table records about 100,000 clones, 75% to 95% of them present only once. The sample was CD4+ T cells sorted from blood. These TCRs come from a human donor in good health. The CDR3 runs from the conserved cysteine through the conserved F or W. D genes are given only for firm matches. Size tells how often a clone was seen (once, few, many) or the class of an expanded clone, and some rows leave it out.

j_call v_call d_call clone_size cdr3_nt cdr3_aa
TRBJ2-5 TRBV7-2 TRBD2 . TGTGCCAGCACCAAAGGCCTAGCGGGGGTTCAGTACTTC CASTKGLAGVQYF
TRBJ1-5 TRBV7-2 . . TGTGCCAGCAGCTTCGGGGGGCCTAGCAATCAGCCCCAGCATTTT CASSFGGPSNQPQHF
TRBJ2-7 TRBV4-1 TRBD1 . TGCGCCAGCAGCCAACTGGGACAGGGGTCCTCCTACGAGCAGTACTTC CASSQLGQGSSYEQYF
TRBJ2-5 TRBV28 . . TGTGCCAGCAGTCCTGGGGGCGGTGAAACGGGAGAGACCCAGTACTTC CASSPGGGETGETQYF
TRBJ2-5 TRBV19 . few TGTGCCAGTAGTATTGAGGTCCGATACCAAGAGACCCAGTACTTC CASSIEVRYQETQYF
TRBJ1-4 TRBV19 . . TGTGCCAGTAGTATCCCAGGGACCCCAACTAATGAAAAACTGTTTTTT CASSIPGTPTNEKLFF
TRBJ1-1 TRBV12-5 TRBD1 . TGTGCTAGTGGATCCGGGACAGGGTTCCGGGTGAACACTGAAGCTTTCTTT CASGSGTGFRVNTEAFF
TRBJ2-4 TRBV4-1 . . TGCGCCAGCAGCCAGCGGACAGAAGCCAAAAACATTCAGTACTTC CASSQRTEAKNIQYF
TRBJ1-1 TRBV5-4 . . TGTGCCAGCAGCCCGCCCAGGGGACTCAACACTGAAGCTTTCTTT CASSPPRGLNTEAFF
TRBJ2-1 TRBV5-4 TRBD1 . TGTGCCAGCAGGTTTACAGGGGGCAGTGAGCAGTTCTTC CASRFTGGSEQFF
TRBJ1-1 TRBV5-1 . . TGCGCCAGCAGCTTGATATCGGGAGTGGACACTGAAGCTTTCTTT CASSLISGVDTEAFF
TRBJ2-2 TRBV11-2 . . TGTGCCAGCCTGGGCCTCCTGGGGGTAGGCGGGCTGTTTTTT CASLGLLGVGGLFF
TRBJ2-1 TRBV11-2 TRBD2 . TGTGCCAGCAGCTTAGGCGGGGGGCTTTACAATGAGCAGTTCTTC CASSLGGGLYNEQFF
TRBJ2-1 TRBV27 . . TGTGCCAGCAGTTTCGCGCGGACATACAATGAGCAGTTCTTC CASSFARTYNEQFF
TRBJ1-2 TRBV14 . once TGTGCCAGCAGCCAAGATCTCGACAGAAACTATGGCTACACCTTC CASSQDLDRNYGYTF
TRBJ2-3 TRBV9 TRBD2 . TGTGCCAGCAGCGTAGTTGCGGGGGGCACAGATACGCAGTATTTT CASSVVAGGTDTQYF
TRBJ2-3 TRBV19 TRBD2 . TGTGCCAGTAGTCCCCGGGGGGGGTCGGGCGCAGATACGCAGTATTTT CASSPRGGSGADTQYF